This TCR beta chain was recorded in a study of cytomegalovirus exposure and HLA in healthy donors. The study's findings and limits: About 180 TCR beta chains were listed as cytomegalovirus-associated. When a later analysis was performed, an Asian-associated ancestry cluster reportedly had fewer N-insertions than the roughly 700-donor mean.

The PCR ran on 60 Vbeta and 13 Jbeta primers. TCRdb's table, derived via immunoSEQ multiplex PCR, lists solely in-frame clones and lacks some. Here the sample spans approximately 160,000 clones, 75% to 90% being singletons. V shed 4 bases and J 2 bases; nucleotides not matched to a gene: 7. The CDR3 spans 16 residues. Germline CDR1 SEHNR, CDR2 FQNEAQ (reference sequence). A remark on this clone: Antigen: not known.

Among the donors, all were healthy bone marrow donors. The receptor was isolated from a man in his fifties in good health and CMV-seropositive. The sample was PBMCs. This chain joins TRBV7-9 and TRBJ2-3, with 9 bases matching TRBD1. This CDR3 reads CASSWDRVRSTDTQYF. CDR3 sequence (DNA): TGTGCCAGCAGCTGGGACAGGGTGAGATCCACAGATACGCAGTATTTT.